A selection of T cell receptor beta chains follows, all from one sample in a study of regulatory T cells in long-lasting Graves disease. Each CDR3 protein is one row after TCRdb ran MiXCR on the multiplex PCR reads. The sample shows some 370,000 distinct CDR3 sequences, less than 25% of them seen only once. This sample comprised peripheral blood mononuclear cells (PBMCs), obtained when the disease was refractory, from a patient treated with antithyroid drugs. The receptors originated from a female donor with Graves disease. Both conserved end residues are part of each CDR3. The D gene is left open where the match is weak. Size is stated for part of the rows, as once, few or many counts, or as a class when the clone is expanded.

d_gene,v_gene,abundance,j_gene,CDR3nt,CDR3aa
TRBD1,TRBV28,many,TRBJ1-1,TGTGCCAGCAGTTTGATCCCACAGGGGGCTTCGAACACTGAAGCTTTCTTT,CASSLIPQGASNTEAFF
.,TRBV3-1,.,TRBJ2-4,TGTGCCAGCAGCCAAAGGTCCACAGGGCTAATAGCCAAAAACATTCAGTACTTC,CASSQRSTGLIAKNIQYF
TRBD2,TRBV7-9,few,TRBJ2-7,TGTGCCAGCAGCCCCCATGGACTAGCGGGAGACGAGCAGTACTTC,CASSPHGLAGDEQYF
.,TRBV30,.,TRBJ1-1,TGTGCCTGGAGAAGCGGCTATTGGACTGAAGCTTTCTTT,CAWRSGYWTEAFF
.,TRBV27,.,TRBJ2-2,TGTGCCAGCAGTTTTGGACAGAGGAACACCGGGGAGCTGTTTTTT,CASSFGQRNTGELFF
.,TRBV6-1,.,TRBJ1-5,TGTGCCAGCACCGAGGGGGGTAATCAGCCCCAGCATTTT,CASTEGGNQPQHF
.,TRBV28,.,TRBJ2-7,TGTGCCAGCACCCCCGGTGGACTGAACTCCTACGAGCAGTACTTC,CASTPGGLNSYEQYF
.,TRBV5-1,many,TRBJ1-1,TGCGCCAGCAGCATCTCCGGGACACCGAACACTGAAGCTTTCTTT,CASSISGTPNTEAFF
TRBD2,TRBV30,.,TRBJ2-5,TGTGCCTGGAGTGGTTTGCGGGAGGAGACCCAGTACTTC,CAWSGLREETQYF
.,TRBV11-2,many,TRBJ1-1,TGTGCCAGCACCGGTACTCTGGGGACTGAAGCTTTCTTT,CASTGTLGTEAFF
.,TRBV12-3/TRBV12-4,many,TRBJ1-1,TGTGCCAGCAGTCGGACGGTAGATGAAGCTTTCTTT,CASSRTVDEAFF
TRBD1,TRBV27,many,TRBJ2-2,TGTGCCAGCAGAGGGACAGTCGGGGAGCTGTTTTTT,CASRGTVGELFF
TRBD1,TRBV20-1,many,TRBJ1-2,TGCAGTGCTAGAGATCTCGGACAGGGCGTCTATGGCTACACCTTC,CSARDLGQGVYGYTF
TRBD2,TRBV3-1,.,TRBJ2-7,TGTGCCAGCAGCCATGTCGATGGGGCGCGTAGCCTAGCGGGAGGGCACGAGCAGTACTTC,CASSHVDGARSLAGGHEQYF
.,TRBV10-3,.,TRBJ1-1,TGTGCCATCAGGGAAGGGGGGGGGAACACTGAAGCTTTCTTT,CAIREGGGNTEAFF
.,TRBV10-3,.,TRBJ1-6,TGTGCCATCAGTGATCTTGGTTCACCCCTCCACTTT,CAISDLGSPLHF
.,TRBV28,many,TRBJ1-4,TGTGCCAGCAGTTTTACAGGGAGGGCAACTAATGAAAAACTGTTTTTT,CASSFTGRATNEKLFF
.,TRBV9,.,TRBJ1-1,TGTGCCAGCAGCTCAGATAATACAGGTAACGGAGCTTTCTTT,CASSSDNTGNGAFF
.,TRBV7-2,many,TRBJ2-4,TGTGCCAGCAGCTTCGACGGGGGCAAAAACATTCAGTACTTC,CASSFDGGKNIQYF
TRBD2,TRBV29-1,.,TRBJ2-7,TGCAGCGTTGCAGCGGGAGCCTACGAGCAGTACTTC,CSVAAGAYEQYF
TRBD1,TRBV6-2/TRBV6-3,few,TRBJ2-2,TGTGCCAGCAGTTACTCGGCGGGACAGGGAAACACCGGGGAGCTGTTTTTT,CASSYSAGQGNTGELFF
.,TRBV4-3,.,TRBJ2-2,TGCGCCAGCAGCCAAGATCTTAGGACGGTCTCCACCGGGGAGCTGTTTTTT,CASSQDLRTVSTGELFF
.,TRBV15,many,TRBJ2-7,TGTGCCACCAGCATAAACCCCGACGGCGGGTACGAGCAGTACTTC,CATSINPDGGYEQYF
.,TRBV18,few,TRBJ1-3,TGTGCCAGCTCACCTAGGCAGAGCTCTGGAAACACCATATATTTT,CASSPRQSSGNTIYF
TRBD1,TRBV6-1,.,TRBJ2-7,TGTGCCAGCAGTGCCCGACAGGGGAAGTACGAGCAGTACTTC,CASSARQGKYEQYF
TRBD1,TRBV6-1,many,TRBJ1-6,TGTGCCAGCAGTGAAGCGGGACAGTTCTCACCCCTCCACTTT,CASSEAGQFSPLHF
.,TRBV7-2,many,TRBJ2-7,TGTGCCAGCAGCTTCGGACGGACGAACTACGAGCAGTACTTC,CASSFGRTNYEQYF
TRBD2,TRBV7-9,many,TRBJ2-7,TGTGCCAGCAGCTCGAGCGGGGGACTAGCCAACGAGCAGTACTTC,CASSSSGGLANEQYF
.,TRBV10-2,few,TRBJ2-2,TGCGCCAGCAGTGAGGGCCGGAACACCGGGGAGCTGTTTTTT,CASSEGRNTGELFF
.,TRBV6-2/TRBV6-3,few,TRBJ2-2,TGTGCCAGCAGTTATCAGGGACCCGGGGAGCTGTTTTTT,CASSYQGPGELFF
TRBD2,TRBV28,many,TRBJ2-5,TGTGCCAGCAGTTTATTAGGGGGAGCGGGAGGGCCGGAAAAGACCCAGTACTTC,CASSLLGGAGGPEKTQYF
.,TRBV2,many,TRBJ1-5,TGTGCCAGCAGTCGAGCCGTGAAGAATCAGCCCCAGCATTTT,CASSRAVKNQPQHF
TRBD2,TRBV28,many,TRBJ2-7,TGTGCCAGCAGTTCACTAGCGGGAGGGCCGGGCGAGCAGTACTTC,CASSSLAGGPGEQYF
.,TRBV2,many,TRBJ2-2,TGTGCCAGCAGCACAACTAGCTCGGCGAACACCGGGGAGCTGTTTTTT,CASSTTSSANTGELFF
TRBD2,TRBV10-1,many,TRBJ2-7,TGCGCCAGCAGTGAGTCCTTGACTAGCGGGAGGTACGAGCAGTACTTC,CASSESLTSGRYEQYF
.,TRBV6-4,few,TRBJ1-5,TGTGCCAGCAGTGTAGGTGAAGGTCAGCCCCAGCATTTT,CASSVGEGQPQHF
.,TRBV12-3/TRBV12-4,.,TRBJ1-3,TGTGCCAGCAGTTTAGGGGGACGGATCGGAAACACCATATATTTT,CASSLGGRIGNTIYF
TRBD2,TRBV20-1,many,TRBJ2-5,TGCAGCGCGGGTAGTACTAGCGGAAAAGAGACCCAGTACTTC,CSAGSTSGKETQYF
TRBD2,TRBV28,many,TRBJ2-7,TGTGCCAGCAGTTCAGTAGCGGGAGCAACCTACGAGCAGTACTTC,CASSSVAGATYEQYF
TRBD1,TRBV7-9,once,TRBJ1-2,TGTGCCAGCAGCCCCCCCGGACAGGGGGACGGCTATGGCTACACCTTC,CASSPPGQGDGYGYTF
TRBD1,TRBV30,.,TRBJ2-2,TGTGCCTGGAGCAGGGGGCCGAACACCGGGGAGCTGTTTTTT,CAWSRGPNTGELFF
.,TRBV12-3/TRBV12-4,many,TRBJ1-6,TGTGCCAGCAGTTTCGGGAATTCACCCCTCCACTTT,CASSFGNSPLHF
TRBD2,TRBV6-2/TRBV6-3,.,TRBJ2-2,TGTGCCAGCAGGGGACTAATGAACACCGGGGAGCTGTTTTTT,CASRGLMNTGELFF
.,TRBV20-1,few,TRBJ2-7,TGCAGTGCTAGAGTCAACTCCTACGAGCAGTACTTC,CSARVNSYEQYF
.,TRBV6-2/TRBV6-3,few,TRBJ1-5,TGTGCCAGCAGTTACTCGGATTCTAAGCCCCAGCATTTT,CASSYSDSKPQHF
.,TRBV7-2,many,TRBJ2-7,TGTGCCAGCAGCTTAGGGGGACCTAGAGGGGGCGAGCAGTACTTC,CASSLGGPRGGEQYF
TRBD1,TRBV3-1,many,TRBJ1-1,TGTGCCAGCAGCCAACGGACAGGGGAAACTGAAGCTTTCTTT,CASSQRTGETEAFF